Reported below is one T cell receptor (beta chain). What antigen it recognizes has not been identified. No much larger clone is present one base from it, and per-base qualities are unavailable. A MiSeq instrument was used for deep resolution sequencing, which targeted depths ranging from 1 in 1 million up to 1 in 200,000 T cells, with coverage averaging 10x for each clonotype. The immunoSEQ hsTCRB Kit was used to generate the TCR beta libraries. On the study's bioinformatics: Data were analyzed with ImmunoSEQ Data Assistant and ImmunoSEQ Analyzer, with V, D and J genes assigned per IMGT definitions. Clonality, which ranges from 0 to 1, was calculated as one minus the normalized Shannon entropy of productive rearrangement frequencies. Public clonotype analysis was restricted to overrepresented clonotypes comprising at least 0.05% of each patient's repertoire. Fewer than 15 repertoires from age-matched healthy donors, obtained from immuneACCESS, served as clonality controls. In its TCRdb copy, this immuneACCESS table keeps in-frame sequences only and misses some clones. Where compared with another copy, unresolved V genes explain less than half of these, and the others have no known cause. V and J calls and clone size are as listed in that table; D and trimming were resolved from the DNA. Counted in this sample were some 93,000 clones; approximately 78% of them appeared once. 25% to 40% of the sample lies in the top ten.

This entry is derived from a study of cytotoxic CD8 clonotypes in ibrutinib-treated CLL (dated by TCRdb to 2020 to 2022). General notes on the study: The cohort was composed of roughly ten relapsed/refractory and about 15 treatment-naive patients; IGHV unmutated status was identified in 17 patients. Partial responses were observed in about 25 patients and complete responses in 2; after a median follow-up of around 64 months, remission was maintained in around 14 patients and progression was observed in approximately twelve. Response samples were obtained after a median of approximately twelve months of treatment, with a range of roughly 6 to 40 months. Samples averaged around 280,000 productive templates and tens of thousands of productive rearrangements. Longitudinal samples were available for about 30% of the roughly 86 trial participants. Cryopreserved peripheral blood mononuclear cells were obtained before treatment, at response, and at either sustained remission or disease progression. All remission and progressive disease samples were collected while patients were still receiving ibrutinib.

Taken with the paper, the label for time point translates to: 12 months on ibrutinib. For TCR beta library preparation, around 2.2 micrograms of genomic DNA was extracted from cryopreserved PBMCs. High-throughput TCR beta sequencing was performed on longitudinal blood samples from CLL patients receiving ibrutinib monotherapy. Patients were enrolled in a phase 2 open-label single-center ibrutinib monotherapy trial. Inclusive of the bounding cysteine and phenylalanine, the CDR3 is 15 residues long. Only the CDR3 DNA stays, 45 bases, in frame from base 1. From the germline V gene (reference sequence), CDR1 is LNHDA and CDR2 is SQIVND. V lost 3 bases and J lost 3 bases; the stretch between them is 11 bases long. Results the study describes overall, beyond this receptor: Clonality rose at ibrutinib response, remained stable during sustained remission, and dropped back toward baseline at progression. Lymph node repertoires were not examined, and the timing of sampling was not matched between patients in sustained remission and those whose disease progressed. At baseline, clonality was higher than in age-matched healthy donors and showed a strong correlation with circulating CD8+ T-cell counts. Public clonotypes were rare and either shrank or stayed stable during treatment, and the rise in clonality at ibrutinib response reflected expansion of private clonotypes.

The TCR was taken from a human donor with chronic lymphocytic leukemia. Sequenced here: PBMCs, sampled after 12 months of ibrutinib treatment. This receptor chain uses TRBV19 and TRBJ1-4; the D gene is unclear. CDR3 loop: CASSISKGPNEKLFF. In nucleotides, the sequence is TGTGCCAGTAGTATTTCTAAAGGTCCTAATGAAAAACTGTTTTTT.